What follows is one TCR beta chain and its context. Original processing methods: The assay estimated nucleated cells by amplifying reference gene primers. Repertoires were generated with immunoSEQ multiplex PCR, while TCRdb's copy carries only in-frame clones and drops some. V, J and clone size reflect that table, while D and trimming were determined from the DNA. Of 250,000 or so clones listed, more than 70% are singletons. This entry is derived from a study of blood T cell repertoires in COVID-19. About the research overall: The United States, Italy and Spain provided the acute and convalescent COVID-19 samples. PBMCs, B-cell-depleted T cells, or T cells were the source of the cDNA or gDNA that made up the material.

CDR3 length: 13 amino acids. Germline V gene data show CDR1 as LNHNV and CDR2 as YYDKDF (reference sequence). Trimming took 1 base from V and 3 from J, leaving 6 bases between them. The sequenced material came from peripheral blood. This clonotype was obtained from a woman aged 40 to 50 who had recovered from COVID-19. The chain recombines TRBV15 with TRBJ1-1; no definite D call. CDR3 nucleotide sequence: TGTGCCACCAGCAGAGGGGCAGACACTGAAGCTTTCTTT. Encoded protein: CATSRGADTEAFF.